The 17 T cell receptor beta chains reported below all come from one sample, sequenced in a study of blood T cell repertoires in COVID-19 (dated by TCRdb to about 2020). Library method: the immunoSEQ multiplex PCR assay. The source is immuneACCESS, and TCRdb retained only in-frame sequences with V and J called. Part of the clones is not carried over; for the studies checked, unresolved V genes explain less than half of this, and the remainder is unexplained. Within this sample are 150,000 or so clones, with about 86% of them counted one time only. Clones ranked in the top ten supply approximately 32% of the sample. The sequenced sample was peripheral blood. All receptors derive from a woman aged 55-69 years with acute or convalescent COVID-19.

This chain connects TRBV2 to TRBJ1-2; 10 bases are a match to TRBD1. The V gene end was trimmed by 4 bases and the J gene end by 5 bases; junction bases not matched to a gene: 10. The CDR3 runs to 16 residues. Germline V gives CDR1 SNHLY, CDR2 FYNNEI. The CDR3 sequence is CASSVEFGTGAYGYTF. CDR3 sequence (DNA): TGTGCCAGCAGTGTGGAATTCGGGACAGGGGCATATGGCTACACCTTC.

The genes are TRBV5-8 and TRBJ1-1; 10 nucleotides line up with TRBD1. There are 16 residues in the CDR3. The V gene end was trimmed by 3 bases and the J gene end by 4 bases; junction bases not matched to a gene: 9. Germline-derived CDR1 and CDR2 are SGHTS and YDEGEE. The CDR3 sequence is CASSWGQGYGGTEAFF. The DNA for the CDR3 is TGTGCCAGCAGCTGGGGACAGGGGTATGGGGGCACTGAAGCTTTCTTT. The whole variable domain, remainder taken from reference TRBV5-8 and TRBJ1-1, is EAGVTQSPTHLIKTRGQQATLRCSPISGHTSVYWYQQALGLGLQFLLWYDEGEERNRGNFPPRFSGRQFPNYSSELNVNALELEDSALYLCASSWGQGYGGTEAFFGQGTRLTVV.

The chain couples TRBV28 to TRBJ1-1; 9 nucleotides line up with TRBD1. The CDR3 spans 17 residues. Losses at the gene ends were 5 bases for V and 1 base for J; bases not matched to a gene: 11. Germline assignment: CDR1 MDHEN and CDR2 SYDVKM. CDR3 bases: TGTGCCAGCAGTGGCGGGGACAGGGATACGTGGAACACTGAAGCTTTCTTT. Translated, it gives CASSGGDRDTWNTEAFF.

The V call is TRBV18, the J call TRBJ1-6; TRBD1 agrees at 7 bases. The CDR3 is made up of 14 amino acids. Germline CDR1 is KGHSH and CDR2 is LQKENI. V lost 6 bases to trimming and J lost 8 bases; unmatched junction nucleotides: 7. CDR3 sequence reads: CASSPGGIYSPLHF. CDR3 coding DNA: TGTGCCAGCTCGCCAGGGGGGATTTATTCACCCCTCCACTTT.

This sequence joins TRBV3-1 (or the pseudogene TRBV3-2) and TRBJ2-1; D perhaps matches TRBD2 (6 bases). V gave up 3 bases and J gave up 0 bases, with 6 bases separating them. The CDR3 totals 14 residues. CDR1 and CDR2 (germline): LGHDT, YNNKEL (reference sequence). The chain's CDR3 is CASSQGGSYNEQFF. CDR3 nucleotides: TGTGCCAGCAGCCAGGGAGGCTCCTACAATGAGCAGTTCTTC.

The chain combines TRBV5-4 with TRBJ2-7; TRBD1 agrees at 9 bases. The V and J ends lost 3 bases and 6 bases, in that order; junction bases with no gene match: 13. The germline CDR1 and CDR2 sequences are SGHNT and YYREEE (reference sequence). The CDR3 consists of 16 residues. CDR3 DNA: TGTGCCAGCAGCTGGGGACAGGGTTTACAAAGCAGCGAGCAGTACTTC. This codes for CASSWGQGLQSSEQYF.

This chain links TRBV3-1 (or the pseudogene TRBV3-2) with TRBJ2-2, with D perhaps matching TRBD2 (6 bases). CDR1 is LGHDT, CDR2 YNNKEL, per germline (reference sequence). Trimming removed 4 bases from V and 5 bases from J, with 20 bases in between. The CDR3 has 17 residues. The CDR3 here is CASSLRRGRDLTGELFF. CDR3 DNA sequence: TGTGCCAGCAGCCTCCGCCGGGGCAGGGACTTAACCGGGGAGCTGTTTTTT.

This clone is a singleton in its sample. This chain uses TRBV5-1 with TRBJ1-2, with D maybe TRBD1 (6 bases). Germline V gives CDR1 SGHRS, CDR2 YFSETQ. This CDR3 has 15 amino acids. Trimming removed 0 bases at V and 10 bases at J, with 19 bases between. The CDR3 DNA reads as TGCGCCAGCAGCTTGGAAGGGGTACAGGGCCTCCCCTACACCTTC. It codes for CASSLEGVQGLPYTF.

CDR3 DNA sequence: TGCGCCAGCAACCGGGGGGCGGGGCCTGAGCAGTTCTTC. Translated: CASNRGAGPEQFF. V gene TRBV5-1 combines with J gene TRBJ2-1; D might be TRBD2 (7 bases). Germline-derived CDR1 and CDR2 are SGHRS and YFSETQ. The CDR3 runs 13 residues. With 6 bases removed from V and 9 bases from J, the gap between germline ends came to 16 bases.

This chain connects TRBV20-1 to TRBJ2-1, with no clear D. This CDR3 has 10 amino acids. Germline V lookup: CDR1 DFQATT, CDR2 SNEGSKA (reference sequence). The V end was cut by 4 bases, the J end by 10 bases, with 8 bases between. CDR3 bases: TGCAGTGCTATCTATATGGAGCAGTTCTTC. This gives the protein CSAIYMEQFF.

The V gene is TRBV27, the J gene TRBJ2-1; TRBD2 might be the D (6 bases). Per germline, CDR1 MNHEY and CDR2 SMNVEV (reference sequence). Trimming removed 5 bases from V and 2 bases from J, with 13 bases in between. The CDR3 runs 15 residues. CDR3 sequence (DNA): TGTGCCAGCAGTGGGGCGGGGCCGGCCTACAATGAGCAGTTCTTC. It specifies CASSGAGPAYNEQFF.

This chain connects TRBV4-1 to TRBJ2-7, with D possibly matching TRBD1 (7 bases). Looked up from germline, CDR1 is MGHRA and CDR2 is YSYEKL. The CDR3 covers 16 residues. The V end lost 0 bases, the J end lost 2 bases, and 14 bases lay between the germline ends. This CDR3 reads CASSQEPRGAAYEQYF. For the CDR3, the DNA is TGCGCCAGCAGCCAAGAGCCCAGGGGGGCCGCCTACGAGCAGTACTTC.

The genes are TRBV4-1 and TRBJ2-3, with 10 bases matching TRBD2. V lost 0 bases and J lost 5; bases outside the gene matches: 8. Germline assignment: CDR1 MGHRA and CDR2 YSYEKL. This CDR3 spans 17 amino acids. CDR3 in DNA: TGCGCCAGCAGCCAAGATCGTGCTAGCGGGGGTAGAGATACGCAGTATTTT. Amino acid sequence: CASSQDRASGGRDTQYF.

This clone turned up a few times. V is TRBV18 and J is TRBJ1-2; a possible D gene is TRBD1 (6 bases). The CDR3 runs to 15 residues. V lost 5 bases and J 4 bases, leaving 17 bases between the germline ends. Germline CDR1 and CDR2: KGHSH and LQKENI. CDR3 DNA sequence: TGTGCCAGCTCATCTAGGACAGAGCTCAGCTATGGCTACACCTTC. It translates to CASSSRTELSYGYTF.

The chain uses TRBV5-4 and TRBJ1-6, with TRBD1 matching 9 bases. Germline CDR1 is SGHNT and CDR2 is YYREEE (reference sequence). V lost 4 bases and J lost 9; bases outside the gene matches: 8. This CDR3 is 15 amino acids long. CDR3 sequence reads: CASSLRTGETSPLHF. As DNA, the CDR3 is TGTGCCAGCAGCCTCCGGACAGGGGAGACTTCACCCCTCCACTTT. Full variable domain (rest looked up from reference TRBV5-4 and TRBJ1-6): ETGVTQSPTHLIKTRGQQVTLRCSSQSGHNTVSWYQQALGQGPQFIFQYYREEENGRGNFPPRFSGLQFPNYSSELNVNALELDDSALYLCASSLRTGETSPLHFGNGTRLTVT.

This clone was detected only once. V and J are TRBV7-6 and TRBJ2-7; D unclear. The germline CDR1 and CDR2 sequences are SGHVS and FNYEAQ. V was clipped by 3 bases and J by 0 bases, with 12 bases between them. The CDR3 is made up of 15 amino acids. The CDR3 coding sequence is TGTGCCAGCAGCTTGTTGCCACCTAGCTCCTACGAGCAGTACTTC. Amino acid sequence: CASSLLPPSSYEQYF.

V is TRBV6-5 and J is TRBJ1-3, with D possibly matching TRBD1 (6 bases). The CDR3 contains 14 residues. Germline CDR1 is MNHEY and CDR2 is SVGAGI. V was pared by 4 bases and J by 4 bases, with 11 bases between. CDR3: CASSSQGWGNTIYF. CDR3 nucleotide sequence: TGTGCCAGCAGTTCTCAGGGGTGGGGAAACACCATATATTTT.